This TCR beta chain was sequenced in a study of blood T cell repertoires in COVID-19. Germline V CDR1 and CDR2: SNHLY, FYNNEI. V was pared by 3 bases and J by 1 base, with 7 bases between. This CDR3 has 13 amino acids. Assay: immunoSEQ multiplex PCR; the TCRdb copy retains only in-frame clones and omits some. The sample has around 200,000 clones, roughly 80% seen once. The sequence was obtained from a man aged 30-40 years with active or convalescent COVID-19. Sequenced sample: peripheral blood. The chain carries TRBV2 and TRBJ2-7; D gene unclear. DNA of the CDR3: TGTGCCAGCAGTGACGTCAGATCCTACGAGCAGTACGTC. It translates to CASSDVRSYEQYV.